These 12 T cell receptor beta chains share one sample of origin, sequenced in a study of T cells in tuberculosis. Time point in this sample: new active TB diagnosis, blood taken before or within 7 days of starting treatment. Profiling relied on immunoSEQ multiplex PCR, and the TCRdb table lists in-frame clones only, not all of them. The table has some 31,000 clones, around 93% seen once; the top ten hold approximately 2.4%. The source was PBMCs, collected at tuberculosis diagnosis. Receptors were obtained from an adult with tuberculosis.

V is TRBV7-8 and J is TRBJ2-1; D remains ambiguous. Germline V lookup: CDR1 SGHVS, CDR2 FQNEAQ. V was shortened by 4 bases and J by 3 bases, with 16 bases between the two germline ends. This CDR3 has 16 amino acids. The DNA of the CDR3 is TGTGCCAGCAGCTCCCACCCCTCCGGTTTCTACAATGAGCAGTTCTTC. Protein sequence: CASSSHPSGFYNEQFF.

V is TRBV6-5 and J is TRBJ2-1; D perhaps matches TRBD2 (6 bases). The CDR3 length is 14 residues. Per germline, CDR1 MNHEY and CDR2 SVGAGI. V was clipped by 4 bases and J by 3 bases, with 10 bases between them. The CDR3 DNA sequence: TGTGCCAGCAGTTTGCGGGACGGCTACAATGAGCAGTTCTTC. This encodes CASSLRDGYNEQFF.

This clone was counted only a few times. This sequence joins TRBV4-3 and TRBJ2-7, with 8 bases fitting TRBD1. CDR3 length: 16 residues. V gave up 0 bases and J gave up 2 bases; unmatched junction bases: 6. Per germline, CDR1 LGHNA and CDR2 YSLEER. As DNA, the CDR3 is TGCGCCAGCAGCCAAGATTGGGGACAGGTCACCTACGAGCAGTACTTC. Its translation is CASSQDWGQVTYEQYF.

This rearrangement joins TRBV15 to TRBJ2-5; unclear D gene. Germline CDR1 reads LNHNV; CDR2 reads YYDKDF (reference sequence). Trimming cost V 1 base and J 4 bases, with 10 bases left between them. The CDR3 spans 14 residues. This CDR3 is CATSRGSPGETQYF. The CDR3 nucleotides are TGTGCCACCAGCAGAGGATCACCCGGAGAGACCCAGTACTTC.

This clone was detected only once. This sequence joins TRBV28 and TRBJ1-3, with 7 bases identical to TRBD1. CDR3 length: 13 amino acids. V was pared by 6 bases and J by 2 bases, with 1 base of the junction left unmatched. CDR1 is MDHEN and CDR2 is SYDVKM in the germline V gene. CDR3 nucleotide sequence: TGTGCCAGCAGACAGGGGCCTGGAAACACCATATATTTT. Amino acid sequence: CASRQGPGNTIYF.

The chain is built from TRBV27 and TRBJ2-5; 7 bases are a match to TRBD1. Trimming at V came to 10 bases and at J to 4 bases, leaving 9 bases not matched to a gene. This CDR3 has 13 amino acids. From germline, CDR1 is MNHEY and CDR2 SMNVEV (reference sequence). CDR3 DNA: TGTGCCAACGTGACAGGGTTGGGAGAGACCCAGTACTTC. Protein: CANVTGLGETQYF.

The chain carries TRBV18 and TRBJ2-7; D may be TRBD1 (6 bases). Deletions cut 6 bases from V and 2 bases from J, with 14 bases between. The CDR3 totals 14 residues. Per the germline V gene, CDR1 is KGHSH and CDR2 is LQKENI. As DNA, the CDR3 is TGTGCCAGCTCCCCTGCGGACAGCACCTACGAGCAGTACGTC. This sequence encodes CASSPADSTYEQYV.

This clone has a single count. The V call is TRBV9, the J call TRBJ2-1; 9 bases align to TRBD2. Germline V gives CDR1 SGDLS, CDR2 YYNGEE. V shed 4 bases, J shed 8 bases, and the junction held 13 bases outside the gene matches. The length of the CDR3 is 16 residues. The CDR3 spells CASSSRGGKGSDEQFF. CDR3 coding DNA: TGTGCCAGCAGCTCGCGGGGGGGAAAGGGGAGCGATGAGCAGTTCTTC. Based on the CDR3 plus reference TRBV9 and TRBJ2-1, the full variable domain is DSGVTQTPKHLITATGQRVTLRCSPRSGDLSVYWYQQSLDQGLQFLIQYYNGEERAKGNILERFSAQQFPDLHSELNLSSLELGDSALYFCASSSRGGKGSDEQFFGPGTRLTVL.

This clone was seen once. The V and J genes are TRBV7-6 and TRBJ2-7, with 7 bases fitting TRBD1. Germline V CDR1 and CDR2: SGHVS, FNYEAQ. Trimming removed 3 bases from V and 3 bases from J; junction bases left unmatched: 5. There are 14 residues in the CDR3. CDR3 in amino acids: CASSFRDSNYEQYF. The CDR3 region has the DNA TGTGCCAGCAGCTTCCGGGACAGTAACTACGAGCAGTACTTC.

This clone has only a few counts. The chain is built from TRBV4-1 and TRBJ1-6; D is unclear. This CDR3 region has 14 residues. The V and J ends lost 5 bases and 7 bases respectively, with 12 bases between them. The V gene's germline CDR1 is MGHRA and CDR2 YSYEKL. The CDR3 DNA is TGCGCCAGCAGCGGCCCCAACGTGAATTCACCCCTCCACTTT. This translates into CASSGPNVNSPLHF.

The chain links TRBV2 to TRBJ2-5; 7 nucleotides line up with TRBD1. V shed 4 bases, J shed 1 base, and the junction held 3 bases outside the gene matches. There are 14 residues in the CDR3. Germline V gene data show CDR1 as SNHLY and CDR2 as FYNNEI. This CDR3 reads CASSADRIQETQYF. The CDR3 DNA is TGTGCCAGCAGTGCGGACAGGATCCAAGAGACCCAGTACTTC.

The rearrangement links TRBV10-3 to TRBJ2-7; TRBD2 agrees at 15 bases. Trimming removed 5 bases from V and 0 bases from J; junction bases left unmatched: 11. Germline-derived CDR1 and CDR2 are ENHRY and SYGVKD. This CDR3 contains 19 residues. CDR3 nucleotide sequence: TGTGCCATCAGTCCGCTGCCGGGACTAGCGGGGGGACTCTCCTACGAGCAGTACGTC. Protein product: CAISPLPGLAGGLSYEQYV.